These 27 T cell receptor beta chains originate from one sample sequenced in a study of cytomegalovirus exposure and HLA in healthy donors. Primers: 60 Vbeta forward and 13 Jbeta reverse. The table came from immunoSEQ multiplex PCR; TCRdb's copy has only in-frame clones and leaves some out. The sample lists 100,000 to 150,000 clones; about 81% were seen once. Sequenced sample: PBMCs. The receptors here all came from a man aged 35 to 55 in good health and CMV-seronegative.

The chain is built from TRBV29-1 and TRBJ1-2, with 11 bases identical to TRBD1. V was clipped by 0 bases and J by 7 bases; unmatched bases: 4. The CDR3 totals 14 residues. Germline CDR1 SQVTM, CDR2 ANQGSEA. The CDR3 bases are TGCAGCGTTGAAGACGGGACAGGGGGATTTGGCTACACCTTC. This translates into CSVEDGTGGFGYTF.

This clone was detected only once. The V call is TRBV5-1, the J call TRBJ1-4; TRBD1 is a possible D gene (5 bases). This CDR3 has 11 residues. Germline-derived CDR1 and CDR2 are SGHRS and YFSETQ. V was cut by 8 bases and J by 12 bases, with 14 bases left in between. CDR3 DNA: TGCGCCAGTGCTGGGGCCCGGCAACTGTTTTTT. It translates to CASAGARQLFF.

This clone was picked up a small number of times. J is TRBJ1-6 and V is TRBV4-2, with TRBD1 as a possible D gene (5 bases). V lost 1 base, J lost 0 bases, and 13 bases lay in between. Germline CDR1 reads LGHNA; CDR2 reads YNFKEQ. This CDR3 contains 18 residues. CDR3 sequence: CASSQVSGGTSYNSPLHF. In nucleotides, the CDR3 is TGTGCCAGCAGCCAAGTGAGCGGGGGGACCTCCTATAATTCACCCCTCCACTTT.

The rearrangement joins TRBV9 to TRBJ1-2, with D tentatively TRBD1 (6 bases). This CDR3 has 15 residues. Germline V gene data show CDR1 as SGDLS and CDR2 as YYNGEE. Trimming took 4 bases from V and 2 from J, leaving 15 bases between them. The CDR3 protein is CASSQTGQGNYGYTF. CDR3 nucleotides: TGTGCCAGCAGCCAAACCGGGCAGGGGAACTATGGCTACACCTTC.

The chain carries TRBV28 and TRBJ1-4, with TRBD1 as a possible D gene (5 bases). Germline CDR1 is MDHEN and CDR2 is SYDVKM. The CDR3 is made up of 13 amino acids. The germline V and J ends were trimmed by 7 bases and 8 bases, with 14 bases remaining between them. For the CDR3, the DNA is TGTGCCAGCAACGAGGAGGGGATCGAAAAACTGTTTTTT. Its protein is CASNEEGIEKLFF.

The CDR3 DNA reads as TGTGCCAGCAGCAGACCAGGGTTGCCCGCTTTCAATGAGCAGTTCTTC. This gives the protein CASSRPGLPAFNEQFF. J is TRBJ2-1 and V is TRBV7-2; a weak D match, TRBD1 (5 bases). The V gene lost 5 bases and the J gene lost 6 bases, with 20 bases spanning the gap. Germline CDR1 and CDR2: SGHTA and FQGNSA. The CDR3 is made up of 16 amino acids.

The rearrangement uses TRBV5-1 and TRBJ2-1, with 7 bases identical to TRBD1. Germline-derived CDR1 and CDR2 are SGHRS and YFSETQ. There are 15 residues in the CDR3. J lost 8 bases, V lost 7 bases, and 15 bases had no gene match. Here the CDR3 DNA reads TGCGCCAGCGGGAAACAGGGGCCTCCGGTCCATGAGCAGTTCTTC. Amino acid sequence: CASGKQGPPVHEQFF.

The J gene is TRBJ2-2, the V gene TRBV7-9, with D unresolved. Germline V gene data show CDR1 as SEHNR and CDR2 as FQNEAQ (reference sequence). The CDR3 contains 11 residues. V shed 1 base and J shed 13 bases, with 7 bases lying between them. CDR3 sequence reads: CASSLGDVLFF. The CDR3, as DNA: TGTGCCAGCAGCTTAGGCGATGTGCTGTTTTTT. Supplemented by reference TRBV7-9 and TRBJ2-2, the full variable domain reads DTGVSQNPRHKITKRGQNVTFRCDPISEHNRLYWYRQTLGQGPEFLTYFQNEAQLEKSRLLSDRFSAERPKGSFSTLEIQRTEQGDSAMYLCASSLGDVLFFGEGSRLTVL.

This chain uses TRBV5-1 with TRBJ2-7, with 11 bases that match TRBD1. The V and J ends lost 0 bases and 6 bases, in that order; junction bases with no gene match: 2. This CDR3 spans 14 amino acids. CDR1 is SGHRS and CDR2 is YFSETQ in the germline V gene. CDR3 sequence (DNA): TGCGCCAGCAGCTTGGGTGGACAGGGGGCCGAGCAGTACTTC. This gives the protein CASSLGGQGAEQYF.

This clone was counted only a few times. The gene calls are TRBV19 and TRBJ2-1; 12 positions agree with TRBD2. This CDR3 is built from 18 residues. V was clipped by 6 bases and J by 3 bases; unmatched bases: 12. Germline lookup yields CDR1 LNHDA and CDR2 SQIVND (reference sequence). The CDR3 nucleotides are TGTGCCAGTAGAGGGACTAGCGGGTCGGTAGGCGGCTACAATGAGCAGTTCTTC. This encodes CASRGTSGSVGGYNEQFF.

The genes are TRBV19 and TRBJ1-4; 11 bases align to TRBD1. The CDR3 consists of 13 residues. After removal of 11 bases from V and 7 bases from J, the junction contained 6 bases not matched to a gene. Germline lookup yields CDR1 LNHDA and CDR2 SQIVND (reference sequence). The CDR3 region has the DNA TGTGCCTCCGGGGGACAGGGGGTTGAAAAACTGTTTTTT. Its translation is CASGGQGVEKLFF. Combining the CDR3 with reference TRBV19 and TRBJ1-4 gives the whole variable domain DGGITQSPKYLFRKEGQNVTLSCEQNLNHDAMYWYRQDPGQGLRLIYYSQIVNDFQKGDIAEGYSVSREKKESFPLTVTSAQKNPTAFYLCASGGQGVEKLFFGSGTQLSVL.

This clone was counted once. This chain uses TRBV5-8 with TRBJ2-3; 8 bases are shared with TRBD1. The junction had 2 bases not matched to a gene; V was cut back by 0 bases and J by 2 bases. Germline V gives CDR1 SGHTS, CDR2 YDEGEE. This CDR3 has 15 amino acids. CDR3 protein: CASSLGDRTTDTQYF. CDR3 bases: TGTGCCAGCAGCTTGGGGGACAGGACCACAGATACGCAGTATTTT.

The rearrangement links TRBV2 to TRBJ1-2, with TRBD1 as a possible D gene (5 bases). The germline V and J ends were trimmed by 8 bases and 5 bases, with 12 bases remaining between them. The CDR3 contains 12 residues. The germline V gene has CDR1 SNHLY and CDR2 FYNNEI. The CDR3 sequence: CASGDSLYGYTF. DNA of the CDR3: TGTGCCAGCGGAGACAGTTTATATGGCTACACCTTC.

J is TRBJ2-5 and V is TRBV7-2, with D possibly TRBD2 on 6 matching bases. V lost 8 bases and J 3 bases, leaving 19 bases between the germline ends. CDR1 is SGHTA and CDR2 is FQGNSA in the germline V gene. The CDR3 loop spans 15 amino acids. The CDR3 sequence is CASSRWEVSKETQYF. CDR3 bases: TGTGCCAGCTCCCGGTGGGAGGTCTCCAAAGAGACCCAGTACTTC.

V and J are TRBV19 and TRBJ2-3; 14 nucleotides line up with TRBD2. This CDR3 comprises 18 residues. J gave up 1 base and V 9 bases, and 12 bases lay outside the gene matches. The germline CDR1 and CDR2 sequences are LNHDA and SQIVND (reference sequence). In DNA form, the CDR3 reads TGTGCCAGCGAAGGGACTAGCGGGAGCCAGGTTGGCACAGATACGCAGTATTTT. Encoded protein: CASEGTSGSQVGTDTQYF.

V and J are TRBV18 and TRBJ2-7; 8 nucleotides line up with TRBD1. CDR1 and CDR2 (germline): KGHSH, LQKENI. The CDR3 length is 14 residues. Trimming removed 0 bases from V and 5 bases from J; junction bases left unmatched: 3. The CDR3 protein is CASSPPQGDNEQYF. Written as DNA, the CDR3 is TGTGCCAGCTCACCACCACAGGGGGACAACGAGCAGTACTTC.

For the CDR3, the DNA is TGCAGCGTTGAATGGACCCCGGGGGGCATTCAGTACTTC. Residues: CSVEWTPGGIQYF. The chain employs TRBV29-1 and TRBJ2-4, with TRBD2 identical over 7 bases. The CDR3 length is 13 residues. Germline V gives CDR1 SQVTM, CDR2 ANQGSEA. J was trimmed by 9 bases and V by 2 bases; bases with no gene match: 7.

V is TRBV19 and J is TRBJ1-1; 8 nucleotides match TRBD1. The CDR3 has 17 amino acids. CDR1 LNHDA and CDR2 SQIVND come from the germline V gene (reference sequence). V lost 2 bases to trimming and J lost 1 base; unmatched junction nucleotides: 9. Here the CDR3 DNA reads TGTGCCAGTAGTATACAGGGGGCGCGGGGAGGGAACACTGAAGCTTTCTTT. Protein: CASSIQGARGGNTEAFF. Full variable domain (rest looked up from reference TRBV19 and TRBJ1-1): DGGITQSPKYLFRKEGQNVTLSCEQNLNHDAMYWYRQDPGQGLRLIYYSQIVNDFQKGDIAEGYSVSREKKESFPLTVTSAQKNPTAFYLCASSIQGARGGNTEAFFGQGTRLTVV.

This clone was picked up a small number of times. The genes are TRBV28 and TRBJ1-2; no definite D call. Germline-derived CDR1 and CDR2 are MDHEN and SYDVKM. The CDR3 has 10 amino acids. The V end lost 10 bases, the J end lost 8 bases, and 11 bases lay between the germline ends. The CDR3 DNA sequence: TGTGCCACCTACGTATTAGGCTACACCTTC. Protein: CATYVLGYTF.

As to this clone: The junction departs from the called germline gene at one end, perhaps through a read error. The J gene is TRBJ1-4, the V gene TRBV5-6; the match to TRBD1 covers 9 bases. Germline V gene lookup returns CDR1 SGHDT and CDR2 YYEEEE. This CDR3 spans 14 amino acids. The CDR3 is CAGSTGTGYEKLFF. The CDR3 region has the DNA TGTGCCGGCAGCACCGGGACAGGGTACGAAAAACTGTTTTTT.

There are a few counts of this clone. This chain uses TRBV2 with TRBJ1-5, with D perhaps TRBD1 (6 bases). This CDR3 is 17 amino acids long. The germline V and J ends were trimmed by 0 bases and 0 bases, with 12 bases remaining between them. CDR1 SNHLY and CDR2 FYNNEI come from the germline V gene. CDR3 region: CASSEATGRYSNQPQHF. The CDR3 bases are TGTGCCAGCAGTGAAGCAACAGGGCGATATAGCAATCAGCCCCAGCATTTT.

The J gene is TRBJ2-3, the V gene TRBV28; maybe TRBD2 (5 bases). The CDR3 is 15 residues long. V shed 6 bases and J shed 3 bases, with 16 bases lying between them. From germline, CDR1 is MDHEN and CDR2 SYDVKM. CDR3 sequence: CASRGSGVGTDTQYF. Written as DNA, the CDR3 is TGTGCCAGCAGGGGGAGTGGGGTTGGGACAGATACGCAGTATTTT.

This clone was observed a handful of times. This chain connects TRBV5-1 to TRBJ1-1; perhaps TRBD1 as D (6 bases). V was cut by 6 bases and J by 0 bases, with 12 bases left in between. This CDR3 has 14 amino acids. CDR1 and CDR2 (germline): SGHRS, YFSETQ. The CDR3 DNA sequence: TGCGCCAGCACCGGCGGGGGGCTGAACACTGAAGCTTTCTTT. Translating it yields CASTGGGLNTEAFF.

J is TRBJ2-5 and V is TRBV5-1, with TRBD1 matching 9 bases. The CDR3 length is 15 residues. Germline V CDR1 and CDR2: SGHRS, YFSETQ. The V segment lost 2 bases and the J segment 1 base; nucleotides outside the gene matches: 3. CDR3 amino acids: CASSLQGATQETQYF. In DNA, the CDR3 is TGCGCCAGCAGCTTACAGGGGGCAACCCAAGAGACCCAGTACTTC.

This sequence joins TRBV4-2 and TRBJ2-5; 9 nucleotides agree with TRBD1. Losses at the gene ends were 0 bases for V and 4 bases for J; bases not matched to a gene: 6. This CDR3 spans 16 amino acids. The germline V gene has CDR1 LGHNA and CDR2 YNFKEQ. CDR3 sequence (DNA): TGTGCCAGCAGCCAAGACCTACAGGGGGCCCTAGAGACCCAGTACTTC. It codes for CASSQDLQGALETQYF.

The chain is built from TRBV4-3 and TRBJ2-7; 8 bases match TRBD2. Trimming took 1 base from V and 7 from J; bases not matched to a gene: 15. From germline, CDR1 is LGHNA and CDR2 YSLEER. This CDR3 region has 17 residues. CDR3 sequence reads: CASSQAVLGLGMREQYF. Written as DNA, the CDR3 is TGCGCCAGCAGCCAAGCCGTTTTGGGACTAGGAATGAGGGAGCAGTACTTC.

This rearrangement joins TRBV12-5 to TRBJ2-7, with 7 bases matching TRBD1. This CDR3 spans 13 amino acids. The V and J ends lost 5 bases and 9 bases, in that order; junction bases with no gene match: 10. Germline V CDR1 and CDR2: LGHNT, FRNRAP. The CDR3 sequence is CASGPIPRGRQYF. CDR3 DNA sequence: TGTGCTAGTGGTCCCATACCCAGGGGGAGGCAGTACTTC.